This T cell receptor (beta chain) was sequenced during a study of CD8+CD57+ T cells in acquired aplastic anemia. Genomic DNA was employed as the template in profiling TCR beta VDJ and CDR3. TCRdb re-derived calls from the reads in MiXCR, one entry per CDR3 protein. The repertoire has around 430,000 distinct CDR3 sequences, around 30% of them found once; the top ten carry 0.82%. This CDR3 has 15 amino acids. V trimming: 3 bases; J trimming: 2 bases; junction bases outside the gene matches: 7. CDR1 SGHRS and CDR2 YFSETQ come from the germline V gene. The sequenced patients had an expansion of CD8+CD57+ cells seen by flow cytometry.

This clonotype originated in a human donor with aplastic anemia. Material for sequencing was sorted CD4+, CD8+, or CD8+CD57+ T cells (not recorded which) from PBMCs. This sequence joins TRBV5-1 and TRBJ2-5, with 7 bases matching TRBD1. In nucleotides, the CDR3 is TGCGCCAGCAGCTCCGGGACAGTTCCACAAGAGACCCAGTACTTC. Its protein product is CASSSGTVPQETQYF.